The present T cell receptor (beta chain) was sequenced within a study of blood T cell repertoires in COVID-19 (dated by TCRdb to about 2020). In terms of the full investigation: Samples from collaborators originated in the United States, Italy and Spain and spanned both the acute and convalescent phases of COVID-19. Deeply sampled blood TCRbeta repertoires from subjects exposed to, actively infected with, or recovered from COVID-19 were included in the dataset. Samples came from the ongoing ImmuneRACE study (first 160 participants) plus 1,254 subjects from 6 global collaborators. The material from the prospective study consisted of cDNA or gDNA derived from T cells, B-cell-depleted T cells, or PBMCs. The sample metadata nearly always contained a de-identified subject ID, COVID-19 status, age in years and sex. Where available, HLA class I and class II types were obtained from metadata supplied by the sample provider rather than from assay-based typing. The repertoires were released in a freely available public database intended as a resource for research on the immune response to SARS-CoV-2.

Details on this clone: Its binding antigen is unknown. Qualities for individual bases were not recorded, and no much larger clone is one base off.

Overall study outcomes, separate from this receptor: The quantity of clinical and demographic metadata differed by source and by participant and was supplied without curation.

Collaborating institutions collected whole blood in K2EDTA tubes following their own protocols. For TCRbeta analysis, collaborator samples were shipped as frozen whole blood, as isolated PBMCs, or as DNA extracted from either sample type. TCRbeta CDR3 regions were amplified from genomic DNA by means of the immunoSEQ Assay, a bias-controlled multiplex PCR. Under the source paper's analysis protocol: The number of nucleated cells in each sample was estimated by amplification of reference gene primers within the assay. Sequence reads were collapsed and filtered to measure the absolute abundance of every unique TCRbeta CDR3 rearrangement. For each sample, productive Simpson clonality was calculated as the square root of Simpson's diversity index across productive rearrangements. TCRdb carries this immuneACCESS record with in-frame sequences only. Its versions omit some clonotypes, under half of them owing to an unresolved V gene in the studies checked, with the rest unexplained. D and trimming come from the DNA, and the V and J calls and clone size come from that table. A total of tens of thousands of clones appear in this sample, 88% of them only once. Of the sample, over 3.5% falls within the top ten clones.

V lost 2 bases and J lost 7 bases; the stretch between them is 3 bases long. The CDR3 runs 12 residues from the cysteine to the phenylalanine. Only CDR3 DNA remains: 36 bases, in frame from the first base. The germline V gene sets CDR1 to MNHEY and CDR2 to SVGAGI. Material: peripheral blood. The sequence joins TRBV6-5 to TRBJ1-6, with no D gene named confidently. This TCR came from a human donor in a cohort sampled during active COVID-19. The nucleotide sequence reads TGTGCCAGCAGTTACATAAATTCACCCCTCCACTTT. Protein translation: CASSYINSPLHF.